Below are 18 T cell receptor beta chains sequenced from a single sample in a study of shared clonotypes between healthy human individuals. This table comes from immunoSEQ multiplex PCR, and its TCRdb copy is limited to in-frame clones, with some not included. In the table there are about a million clones, 77% of which are singletons. The specimen was memory CD4+ T cells from PBMCs. As to subset: CD45RA-negative fraction. Every receptor here comes from a man aged 18-30 years in good health. Some clones in this sample may be carry-over from other donors' samples.

V usage is TRBV7-8 and J usage is TRBJ1-1; a weak D match, TRBD1 (6 bases). The length of the CDR3 is 13 residues. V was trimmed by 8 bases and J by 2 bases, leaving 12 bases between them. Germline CDR1 SGHVS, CDR2 FQNEAQ. The CDR3 loop is CASGLGQNTEAFF. The CDR3 region has the DNA TGTGCCAGCGGATTGGGACAAAACACTGAAGCTTTCTTT.

This clone appeared a single time. The chain recombines TRBV27 with TRBJ2-3; 7 nucleotides align to TRBD2. The CDR3 extends over 18 amino acids. V dropped 6 bases and J dropped 0; count of bases not matched to a gene: 15. Per the germline V gene, CDR1 is MNHEY and CDR2 is SMNVEV (reference sequence). In DNA, the CDR3 is TGTGCCAGCAGCTTCCGGGCCCGCTCTAGCGGAAGCACAGATACGCAGTATTTT. This codes for CASSFRARSSGSTDTQYF.

The V gene is TRBV30, the J gene TRBJ2-3; 9 bases are a match to TRBD2. Germline CDR1 and CDR2: GTSNPN and SVGIG (reference sequence). V was pared by 2 bases and J by 6 bases, with 12 bases of the junction left unmatched. The CDR3 length is 16 residues. In DNA, the CDR3 is TGTGCCTGGAGTACTGCCCTTAGCGGGAGCAGCGATACGCAGTATTTT. Translated, it gives CAWSTALSGSSDTQYF.

The V gene is TRBV6-6, the J gene TRBJ1-4; 7 bases are shared with TRBD1. The V and J ends lost 5 bases and 8 bases, in that order; junction bases with no gene match: 11. This CDR3 contains 15 residues. CDR1 MNHNY and CDR2 SVGAGI come from the germline V gene (reference sequence). The CDR3 sequence is CASSQVGGASEKLFF. In DNA form, the CDR3 reads TGTGCCAGCAGTCAAGTAGGGGGCGCATCGGAAAAACTGTTTTTT.

This clone was found many times. Distinct nucleotide sequences in the sample also encode this CDR3. This chain joins TRBV29-1 and TRBJ1-2, with no clear D. The germline V gene encodes CDR1 SQVTM and CDR2 ANQGSEA. This CDR3 is built from 11 residues. The V end was cut by 7 bases, the J end by 2 bases, with 8 bases between. The CDR3: CSAGDNYGYTF. In DNA, the CDR3 is TGCAGCGCGGGAGACAACTATGGCTACACCTTC.

The rearrangement links TRBV11-2 to TRBJ2-5, with D hard to call. Germline V gene lookup returns CDR1 SGHAT and CDR2 FQNNGV. Trimming shortened V by 6 bases and J by 2 bases, and 16 bases separated the two germline ends. This CDR3 contains 15 residues. The CDR3 sequence: CASRGRRTDQETQYF. In nucleotides, the CDR3 is TGTGCCAGCAGAGGTAGAAGGACGGATCAAGAGACCCAGTACTTC.

V gene TRBV7-2 combines with J gene TRBJ2-1; D uncertain. Germline CDR1 is SGHTA and CDR2 is FQGNSA. Trimming left V 6 bases short and J 3 bases short, with 15 bases between. The CDR3 contains 15 residues. CDR3 sequence reads: CASSDSHFNYNEQFF. CDR3 coding DNA: TGTGCCAGCAGTGACTCCCATTTCAACTACAATGAGCAGTTCTTC.

The chain's CDR3 is CASGTPPGPGNTEAFF. The CDR3 DNA reads as TGCGCCAGCGGAACCCCACCGGGTCCAGGGAACACTGAAGCTTTCTTT. This chain joins TRBV5-1 and TRBJ1-1; no clear D gene. The V gene lost 7 bases and the J gene lost 1 base, with 20 bases spanning the gap. CDR1 is SGHRS and CDR2 is YFSETQ in the germline V gene. The CDR3 consists of 16 residues.

The CDR3 coding sequence is TGTGCCAGCAGCTTAGCCGGGACTAGCGGGGAGCAGTTCTTC. Translating gives CASSLAGTSGEQFF. The rearrangement uses TRBV7-9 and TRBJ2-1; 12 bases agree with TRBD2. V was clipped by 0 bases and J by 10 bases; unmatched bases: 1. In germline, CDR1 is SEHNR, CDR2 FQNEAQ (reference sequence). The CDR3 has 14 residues.

The V call is TRBV4-3, the J call TRBJ2-3; 14 bases are a match to TRBD2. Germline V CDR1 and CDR2: LGHNA, YSLEER. The J segment lost 5 bases and the V segment lost 0 bases, leaving 10 bases of the junction unmatched. This CDR3 has 19 amino acids. The DNA of the CDR3 is TGCGCCAGCAGCCAAGAATACGGACTAGCGGGAGGTTGGGTAGATACGCAGTATTTT. As protein: CASSQEYGLAGGWVDTQYF.

The rearrangement joins TRBV11-3 to TRBJ2-4; no definite D call. CDR3 size: 20 residues. Germline CDR1 and CDR2: SGHNT and YENEEA. V was pared by 5 bases and J by 1 base, with 27 bases between. Here the CDR3 reads CASSPYWFSLPTEAKNIQYF. CDR3 coding DNA: TGTGCCAGCAGCCCATATTGGTTCTCTCTCCCCACCGAGGCCAAAAACATTCAGTACTTC.

The chain links TRBV5-1 to TRBJ2-1, with 7 bases fitting TRBD2. The CDR3 loop spans 16 amino acids. Germline V gene data show CDR1 as SGHRS and CDR2 as YFSETQ. V gave up 3 bases and J gave up 0 bases; unmatched junction bases: 6. The CDR3: CASSSRAGNSYNEQFF. The CDR3 DNA follows: TGCGCCAGCAGCTCTCGAGCGGGAAACTCCTACAATGAGCAGTTCTTC.

A few counts support this clone. Other DNA sequences in this specimen translate into the identical CDR3. The chain recombines TRBV4-1 with TRBJ1-4, with 9 bases matching TRBD1. The CDR3 spans 16 residues. The ends lost 4 bases at V and 0 bases at J; junction bases unmatched: 3. Germline loops: CDR1 MGHRA, CDR2 YSYEKL. CDR3 protein: CASSRGQGTTNEKLFF. In DNA form, the CDR3 reads TGCGCCAGCAGCCGCGGACAGGGGACAACTAATGAAAAACTGTTTTTT.

This chain connects TRBV15 to TRBJ2-7; 7 nucleotides align to TRBD1. Germline V gene data show CDR1 as LNHNV and CDR2 as YYDKDF (reference sequence). Trimming at V came to 4 bases and at J to 4 bases, leaving 10 bases not matched to a gene. The CDR3 contains 15 residues. The CDR3 sequence is CATSIGQASLYEQYF. In DNA, the CDR3 is TGTGCCACCAGCATCGGACAGGCTTCACTGTACGAGCAGTACTTC.

This clone was observed a single time. The chain couples TRBV7-9 to TRBJ2-2, with D perhaps given as TRBD1 or TRBD2 (5 bases each). The CDR3 spans 16 residues. The germline gives CDR1 SEHNR, CDR2 FQNEAQ (reference sequence). The V gene lost 3 bases and the J gene lost 2 bases, with 13 bases spanning the gap. The CDR3, as DNA: TGTGCCAGCAGCTTTCGACGGGACGCAAACACCGGGGAGCTGTTTTTT. As protein: CASSFRRDANTGELFF.

The chain links TRBV10-1 to TRBJ2-7; D gene unclear. Germline CDR1 is WNHNN and CDR2 is SYGVQD (reference sequence). V was trimmed by 1 base and J by 6 bases, leaving 16 bases between them. The CDR3 contains 15 residues. In DNA form, the CDR3 reads TGCGCCAGCAGTGAGTTCTATAGGCCGGCCCGCGAGCAGTACTTC. It encodes CASSEFYRPAREQYF.

This clone was counted once. The chain is built from TRBV5-1 and TRBJ2-7; possible D gene TRBD2, 5 bases. The CDR3 has 13 residues. Trimming stripped 0 bases from V and 5 bases from J, with 9 bases between. Germline CDR1 SGHRS, CDR2 YFSETQ. CDR3 DNA sequence: TGCGCCAGCAGCTTGGCGACGGGGAACGAGCAGTACTTC. Its protein product is CASSLATGNEQYF. The full variable domain, rest sourced from reference TRBV5-1 and TRBJ2-7, is KAGVTQTPRYLIKTRGQQVTLSCSPISGHRSVSWYQQTPGQGLQFLFEYFSETQRNKGNFPGRFSGRQFSNSRSEMNVSTLELGDSALYLCASSLATGNEQYFGPGTRLTVT.

About this clone: One base away lies a much larger clone, so this may be a sequencing read error. Other DNA sequences in the same sample also yield this CDR3. The chain is built from TRBV5-1 and TRBJ2-1; 12 bases map to TRBD2. This CDR3 region has 16 residues. The V and J ends lost 2 bases and 7 bases, in that order; junction bases with no gene match: 7. Looked up from germline, CDR1 is SGHRS and CDR2 is YFSETQ. DNA of the CDR3: TGCGCCAGCAGCTTAACGCTAGCGGGAGGGCCTAATGAGCAGTTCTTC. Protein sequence: CASSLTLAGGPNEQFF. Supplemented by reference TRBV5-1 and TRBJ2-1, the full variable domain reads KAGVTQTPRYLIKTRGQQVTLSCSPISGHRSVSWYQQTPGQGLQFLFEYFSETQRNKGNFPGRFSGRQFSNSRSEMNVSTLELGDSALYLCASSLTLAGGPNEQFFGPGTRLTVL.